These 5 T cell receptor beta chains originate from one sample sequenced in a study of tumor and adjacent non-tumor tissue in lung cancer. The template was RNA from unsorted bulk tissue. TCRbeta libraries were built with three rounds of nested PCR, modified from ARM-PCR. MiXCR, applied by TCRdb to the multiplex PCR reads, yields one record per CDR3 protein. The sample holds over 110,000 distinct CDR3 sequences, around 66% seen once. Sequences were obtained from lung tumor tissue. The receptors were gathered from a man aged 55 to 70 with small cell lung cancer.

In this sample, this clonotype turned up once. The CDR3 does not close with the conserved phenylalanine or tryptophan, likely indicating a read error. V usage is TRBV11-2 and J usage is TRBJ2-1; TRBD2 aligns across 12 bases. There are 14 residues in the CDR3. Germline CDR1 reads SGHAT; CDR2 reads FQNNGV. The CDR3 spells CAISRTSGMLEQFS. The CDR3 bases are TGTGCCATCAGCCGGACTAGCGGGATGTTAGAGCAGTTCTCC.

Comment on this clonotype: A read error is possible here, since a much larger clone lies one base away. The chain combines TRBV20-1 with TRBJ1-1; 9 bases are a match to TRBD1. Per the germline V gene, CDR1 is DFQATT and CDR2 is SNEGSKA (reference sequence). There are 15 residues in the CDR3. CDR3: CSVRDPGQGNTEAFF. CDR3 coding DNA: TGCAGTGTTAGAGATCCGGGACAGGGGAACACTGAAGCTTTCTTT.

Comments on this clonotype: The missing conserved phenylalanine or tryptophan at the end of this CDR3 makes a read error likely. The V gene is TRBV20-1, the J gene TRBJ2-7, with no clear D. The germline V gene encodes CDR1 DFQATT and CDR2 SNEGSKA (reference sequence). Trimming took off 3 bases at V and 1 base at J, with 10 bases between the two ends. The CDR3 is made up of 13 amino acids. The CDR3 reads CSASAGVSYEQYL. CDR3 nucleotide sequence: TGCAGTGCTAGCGCAGGCGTTTCCTACGAGCAGTACCTC.

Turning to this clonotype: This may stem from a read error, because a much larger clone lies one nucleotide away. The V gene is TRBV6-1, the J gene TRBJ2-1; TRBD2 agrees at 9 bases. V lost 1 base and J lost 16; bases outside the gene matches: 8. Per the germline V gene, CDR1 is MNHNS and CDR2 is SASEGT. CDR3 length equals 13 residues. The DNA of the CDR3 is TGTGCCAGCAGTGAAGTGCTAGCGGGATGGAAATTCTTC. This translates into CASSEVLAGWKFF.

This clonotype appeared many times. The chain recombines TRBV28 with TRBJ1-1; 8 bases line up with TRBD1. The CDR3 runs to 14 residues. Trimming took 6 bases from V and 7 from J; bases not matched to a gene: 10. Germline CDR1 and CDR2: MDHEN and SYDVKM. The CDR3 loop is CASSPPGQVGEAFF. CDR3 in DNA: TGTGCCAGCAGCCCACCGGGACAGGTGGGTGAAGCTTTCTTT.